This T cell receptor beta chain was documented in a study of OX40 agonist ivuxolimab in advanced cancers. Profiled with immunoSEQ multiplex PCR; TCRdb holds only in-frame clones, not every one. Among some 60,000 clones listed, approximately 90% were seen once. Study-level findings and limits: Those patients achieving a partial response at 0.1-3.0 mg/kg showed among the lowest clonal expansion.

This clone came up once. Its matching antigen is unknown. The germline CDR1 and CDR2 sequences are MNHEY and SVGAGI. V shed 5 bases and J 12 bases; nucleotides not matched to a gene: 6. The CDR3 loop spans 12 amino acids. This sample comprised CD4+ or CD8+ T cells sorted from blood, obtained in a trial of the OX40 agonist ivuxolimab. This TCR derives from an adult with an advanced solid tumor such as melanoma, head and neck, liver or kidney cancer. V is TRBV6-5 and J is TRBJ1-4, with TRBD1 identical over 7 bases. In DNA form, the CDR3 reads TGTGCCAGCAGTGAACGAGGGACAGAACTGTTTTTT. Translating gives CASSERGTELFF.